Below, 8 T cell receptor beta chains from the same sample are listed, as sequenced in a study of blood T cell repertoires in COVID-19. Only in-frame clones appear in the TCRdb table, and some are missing; sequencing was by immunoSEQ multiplex PCR. This repertoire shows about 340,000 clones, more than 70% found once; its top ten account for 7% to 8%. Source material: peripheral blood. These receptors were taken from a woman in her 70s with COVID-19, enrolled during active disease.

The CDR3 nucleotides are TGTGCCAGCAGTTACACGGGCTCCTACGAGCAGTACTTC. This translates into CASSYTGSYEQYF. V is TRBV6-5 and J is TRBJ2-7, with D unresolved. The CDR3 extends over 13 amino acids. CDR1 is MNHEY, CDR2 SVGAGI, per germline. V was trimmed by 2 bases and J by 0 bases, leaving 5 bases between them.

This chain connects TRBV6-5 to TRBJ1-4; 7 bases line up with TRBD1. V lost 6 bases to trimming and J lost 5 bases; unmatched junction nucleotides: 6. This CDR3 is 14 amino acids long. Germline values: CDR1 MNHEY, CDR2 SVGAGI. The CDR3 region has the DNA TGTGCCAGCAGGCCAGGGGGGCGAAATGAAAAACTGTTTTTT. Translated: CASRPGGRNEKLFF.

This clone has only one observation. The rearrangement uses TRBV10-3 and TRBJ1-2, with TRBD1 as a possible D gene (6 bases). V lost 9 bases and J 6 bases, leaving 11 bases between the germline ends. The CDR3 contains 11 residues. Per germline, CDR1 ENHRY and CDR2 SYGVKD. The CDR3, as DNA: TGTGCCATAAGAAACAGGGATGGCTACACCTTC. As protein: CAIRNRDGYTF.

This chain joins TRBV2 and TRBJ1-1; 8 bases are a match to TRBD1. Germline values: CDR1 SNHLY, CDR2 FYNNEI. Trimming took 4 bases from V and 8 from J; bases not matched to a gene: 0. The CDR3 spans 11 residues. The CDR3 here is CASSGDREAFF. The CDR3 bases are TGTGCCAGCAGTGGGGACAGGGAAGCTTTCTTT.

This rearrangement joins TRBV6-5 to TRBJ1-1, with D possibly TRBD1 on 6 matching bases. The CDR3 is 13 amino acids. Deletions cut 6 bases from V and 7 bases from J, with 15 bases between. Germline CDR1 MNHEY, CDR2 SVGAGI. The CDR3 sequence: CASSQGTKYEAFF. Here the CDR3 DNA reads TGTGCCAGCAGCCAGGGGACCAAATATGAAGCTTTCTTT.

The rearrangement uses TRBV6-2 or TRBV6-3 and TRBJ2-7, with TRBD2 matching 7 bases. The CDR3 spans 15 residues. Germline V CDR1 and CDR2: MNHEY, SVGEGT. Trimming cost V 2 bases and J 0 bases; bases outside gene matches: 4. The DNA for the CDR3 is TGTGCCAGCAGTTACGCGCGGGGGAGCTCCTACGAGCAGTACTTC. This encodes CASSYARGSSYEQYF.

This chain connects TRBV2 to TRBJ1-1, with D possibly matching TRBD1 (5 bases). The CDR3 is 17 amino acids. Trimming removed 6 bases from V and 0 bases from J, with 20 bases in between. Germline V gene data show CDR1 as SNHLY and CDR2 as FYNNEI. CDR3 sequence (DNA): TGTGCCAGCAGCTGGGTTTTTGCGGGGGAAATGAACACTGAAGCTTTCTTT. Translating it yields CASSWVFAGEMNTEAFF. The whole variable domain, filled in from reference TRBV2 and TRBJ1-1, reads EPEVTQTPSHQVTQMGQEVILRCVPISNHLYFYWYRQILGQKVEFLVSFYNNEISEKSEIFDDQFSVERPDGSNFTLKIRSTKLEDSAMYFCASSWVFAGEMNTEAFFGQGTRLTVV.

This rearrangement joins TRBV28 to TRBJ1-2, with unresolved D. Germline-derived CDR1 and CDR2 are MDHEN and SYDVKM. The CDR3 is 14 amino acids. The ends were cut back, 6 bases at V and 4 bases at J, with 15 bases in the middle. The CDR3 DNA reads as TGTGCCAGCAGGGGAGGACGGGAACGCTATGGCTACACCTTC. Translated, it gives CASRGGRERYGYTF.